A single T cell receptor beta chain is shown here with its context. What it binds is unknown. With a duration under 2 months, the hyperthyroidism was newly diagnosed in patients aged 18 to 65. The investigators amplified TCR beta CDR3 regions from RNA transcripts. Initially, a first-round RT-PCR of the TCR CDR3 employed the HTBI primer set. TCRdb re-analysed the multiplex PCR reads in MiXCR, keeping a single row per CDR3 protein. The data show approximately 360,000 distinct CDR3 sequences, just under 25% seen once. These data come from a study of T cells in Graves' hyperthyroidism and ophthalmopathy. Study information: Blood from the periphery was taken at initial diagnosis, before any treatment.

The study, taken as a whole, reports: Ophthalmopathy, as predicted by the model, came a median roughly 6.8 months after the prediction. Among thyroid clonotypes expanded above 0.001, most also appeared in blood.

Looked up from germline, CDR1 is SNHLY and CDR2 is FYNNEI. V shed 6 bases and J 6 bases; nucleotides not matched to a gene: 7. The CDR3 extends over 14 amino acids. The sequencing input was blood. This chain joins TRBV2 and TRBJ1-5, with 8 positions matching TRBD1. The clonotype was recovered from a man in his fifties with Graves' hyperthyroidism. CDR3 sequence (DNA): TGTGCCAGCAGAGAGACAGGGGATATTCAGCCCCAGCATTTT. It codes for CASRETGDIQPQHF.